The 20 T cell receptor beta chains listed next were all sequenced from one sample in a study of cytomegalovirus exposure and HLA in healthy donors (dated 2017 in TCRdb). The library was produced with the immunoSEQ multiplex PCR assay. A mixture of 60 forward primers for TCR Vbeta segments and 13 reverse primers for TCR Jbeta segments was used in the multiplex PCR. Drawn from immuneACCESS, this table holds only the in-frame rearrangements with V and J called that TCRdb kept. Clones are partly lost; checked studies trace under half to an unresolved V gene and leave the rest unexplained. Here the sample has 150,000 to 200,000 clones; 65% to 80% occur a single time. The top ten clonotypes cover about 1% of the sample. Sequenced input: PBMCs. The receptors shown here come from a middle-aged woman in good health and CMV-seronegative.

The CDR3 DNA reads as TGTGCCAGCAGCTCGTATCTTAAAGGAGGGACAGATGCTGGAAACACCATATATTTT. Amino acids: CASSSYLKGGTDAGNTIYF. The chain has TRBV11-3 and TRBJ1-3; 7 bases are a match to TRBD1. Germline-derived CDR1 and CDR2 are SGHNT and YENEEA. V lost 4 bases, J lost 2 bases, and 17 bases stayed unmatched. This CDR3 spans 19 amino acids. Variable domain in full (rest from reference TRBV11-3 and TRBJ1-3): EAGVVQSPRYKIIEKKQPVAFWCNPISGHNTLYWYLQNLGQGPELLIRYENEEAVDDSQLPKDRFSAERLKGVDSTLKIQPAELGDSAVYLCASSSYLKGGTDAGNTIYFGEGSWLTVV.

The rearrangement uses TRBV7-6 and TRBJ1-1; maybe TRBD1 (5 bases). This CDR3 has 14 residues. CDR1 SGHVS and CDR2 FNYEAQ come from the germline V gene. Trimming removed 5 bases from V and 1 base from J, with 11 bases in between. CDR3 nucleotide sequence: TGTGCCAGCAGCGGAAGAAGGGGGAACACTGAAGCTTTCTTT. This encodes CASSGRRGNTEAFF.

The V call is TRBV7-9, the J call TRBJ1-3, with TRBD1 matching 9 bases. The V and J ends lost 5 bases and 4 bases, in that order; junction bases with no gene match: 3. The CDR3 is 14 amino acids. Germline CDR1 and CDR2: SEHNR and FQNEAQ (reference sequence). CDR3 protein: CASSTDRGGNTIYF. In DNA, the CDR3 is TGTGCCAGCAGCACGGACAGGGGCGGAAACACCATATATTTT. The full variable domain, in which reference TRBV7-9 and TRBJ1-3 provide the parts outside the CDR3, is DTGVSQNPRHKITKRGQNVTFRCDPISEHNRLYWYRQTLGQGPEFLTYFQNEAQLEKSRLLSDRFSAERPKGSFSTLEIQRTEQGDSAMYLCASSTDRGGNTIYFGEGSWLTVV.

The rearrangement uses TRBV14 and TRBJ2-7; TRBD1 matches 8 bases. The CDR3 covers 14 residues. The germline CDR1 and CDR2 sequences are SGHDN and FVKESK. With V trimmed by 4 bases and J by 4 bases, 6 bases remained unmatched. The CDR3 spells CASSPTRGQYEQYF. CDR3 sequence (DNA): TGTGCCAGCAGCCCGACCAGGGGGCAATACGAGCAGTACTTC.

V gene TRBV5-6 combines with J gene TRBJ2-3; no firm D call. Looked up from germline, CDR1 is SGHDT and CDR2 is YYEEEE. V shed 4 bases and J shed 0 bases, with 6 bases lying between them. The CDR3 spans 13 residues. The CDR3 DNA sequence: TGTGCCAGCAGCCGGAGTAGCACAGATACGCAGTATTTT. Protein product: CASSRSSTDTQYF.

This chain connects TRBV6-1 to TRBJ2-3; 13 bases align to TRBD2. The V gene's germline CDR1 is MNHNS and CDR2 SASEGT. V lost 10 bases, J lost 4 bases, and 8 bases stayed unmatched. The CDR3 extends over 15 amino acids. The CDR3 reads CATRAGLAGPDTQYF. CDR3 DNA sequence: TGTGCCACCCGGGCGGGACTAGCGGGACCAGATACGCAGTATTTT.

The chain couples TRBV9 to TRBJ2-1; 7 bases are a match to TRBD1. Unmatched junction bases numbered 5, after V lost 3 bases and J lost 5 bases. This CDR3 has 14 amino acids. CDR1 and CDR2 (germline): SGDLS, YYNGEE. CDR3 in amino acids: CASSGLTGDNEQFF. The CDR3 DNA reads TGTGCCAGCAGCGGACTTACAGGGGACAATGAGCAGTTCTTC.

The chain is built from TRBV4-3 and TRBJ2-2; 7 bases agree with TRBD2. V lost 4 bases to trimming and J lost 3 bases; unmatched junction nucleotides: 5. From germline, CDR1 is LGHNA and CDR2 YSLEER. This CDR3 region has 15 residues. CDR3 DNA: TGCGCCAGCAGCCGGACTAGTCTGGACACCGGGGAGCTGTTTTTT. Protein sequence: CASSRTSLDTGELFF.

The chain combines TRBV5-5 with TRBJ1-1; 8 nucleotides align to TRBD1. V lost 3 bases, J lost 3 bases, and 7 bases stayed unmatched. Per germline, CDR1 SGHKS and CDR2 YYEKEE (reference sequence). The CDR3 has 15 residues. CDR3 coding DNA: TGTGCCAGCAGCTACCTCGGACAGGGACACACTGAAGCTTTCTTT. Its translation is CASSYLGQGHTEAFF. Combining the CDR3 with reference TRBV5-5 and TRBJ1-1 gives the whole variable domain DAGVTQSPTHLIKTRGQQVTLRCSPISGHKSVSWYQQVLGQGPQFIFQYYEKEERGRGNFPDRFSARQFPNYSSELNVNALLLGDSALYLCASSYLGQGHTEAFFGQGTRLTVV.

There are a few counts of this clone. The J gene is TRBJ1-2, the V gene TRBV4-3; TRBD1 might be the D (5 bases). V lost 4 bases and J 8 bases, leaving 14 bases between the germline ends. Germline V gene data show CDR1 as LGHNA and CDR2 as YSLEER. The CDR3 sequence is 13 residues long. The CDR3 is CASSPQVYEGYTF. CDR3 nucleotide sequence: TGCGCCAGCAGCCCACAGGTCTATGAGGGCTACACCTTC.

V gene TRBV11-3 combines with J gene TRBJ1-2; TRBD1 aligns across 7 bases. The germline CDR1 and CDR2 sequences are SGHNT and YENEEA. This CDR3 spans 16 amino acids. Losses at the gene ends were 5 bases for V and 3 bases for J; bases not matched to a gene: 12. The CDR3 loop is CASSQGGGGLDYGYTF. For the CDR3, the DNA is TGTGCCAGCAGCCAAGGTGGAGGGGGCTTGGACTATGGCTACACCTTC.

The chain couples TRBV6-4 to TRBJ1-4; TRBD1 matches at 7 bases. CDR1 is MRHNA, CDR2 SNTAGT, per germline. V lost 8 bases and J lost 8; bases outside the gene matches: 8. This CDR3 has 13 residues. The CDR3 is CASSDREGEKLFF. The CDR3 region has the DNA TGTGCCAGCTCAGACAGGGAAGGCGAAAAACTGTTTTTT.

The chain joins TRBV25-1 to TRBJ2-3; D call uncertain. Germline CDR1 and CDR2: MGHDK and SYGVNS. V was pared by 5 bases and J by 8 bases, with 17 bases between. This CDR3 has 14 residues. The DNA of the CDR3 is TGTGCCAGCAGTCCATTTCCTACCGGCGGTACGCAGTATTTT. Protein: CASSPFPTGGTQYF.

Remarks on this clone: Distinct nucleotide sequences in the sample also encode this CDR3. The chain has TRBV30 and TRBJ1-2, with 7 bases lining up with TRBD1. The CDR3 is made up of 14 amino acids. CDR1 and CDR2 from the germline V gene are GTSNPN and SVGIG (reference sequence). Germline trimming cut 0 bases from V and 2 bases from J; bases unmatched to any gene: 3. The CDR3 here is CAWSVLGQNYGYTF. The CDR3 bases are TGTGCCTGGAGTGTTCTGGGACAGAACTATGGCTACACCTTC.

V gene TRBV4-3 combines with J gene TRBJ2-1, with 11 bases matching TRBD2. The CDR3 consists of 15 residues. The germline gives CDR1 LGHNA, CDR2 YSLEER. V was pared by 0 bases and J by 7 bases, with 2 bases of the junction left unmatched. CDR3 amino acids: CASSQETSGANEQFF. CDR3 nucleotides: TGCGCCAGCAGCCAAGAGACTAGCGGGGCGAATGAGCAGTTCTTC.

The chain carries TRBV11-2 and TRBJ2-1; the match to TRBD2 covers 8 bases. Trimming took 5 bases from V and 5 from J; bases not matched to a gene: 8. Germline V gives CDR1 SGHAT, CDR2 FQNNGV. The CDR3 spans 15 residues. This CDR3 is CASSPGLAVHNEQFF. The CDR3 DNA follows: TGTGCCAGCAGCCCCGGACTAGCTGTCCACAATGAGCAGTTCTTC.

In nucleotides, the CDR3 is TGTGCCAGCAGTGAGTGGACTAGCGACTCCTACAATGAGCAGTTCTTC. Its translation is CASSEWTSDSYNEQFF. The V and J genes are TRBV6-1 and TRBJ2-1; TRBD2 matches 9 bases. The CDR3 runs 16 residues. J gave up 0 bases and V 3 bases, and 3 bases lay outside the gene matches. Germline loops: CDR1 MNHNS, CDR2 SASEGT.

The chain couples TRBV14 to TRBJ2-2; 8 nucleotides align to TRBD2. The CDR3 runs 14 residues. Germline V gives CDR1 SGHDN, CDR2 FVKESK. V lost 1 base to trimming and J lost 7 bases; unmatched junction nucleotides: 2. Here the CDR3 reads CASSQAGGFGELFF. In nucleotides, the CDR3 is TGTGCCAGCAGCCAAGCGGGAGGGTTCGGGGAGCTGTTTTTT.

The V and J genes are TRBV2 and TRBJ1-4; D gene uncertain. CDR3 length: 13 residues. V was trimmed by 5 bases and J by 0 bases, leaving 4 bases between them. Germline loops: CDR1 SNHLY, CDR2 FYNNEI. The CDR3 sequence: CASSRATNEKLFF. CDR3 sequence (DNA): TGTGCCAGCAGTCGGGCAACTAATGAAAAACTGTTTTTT.

The chain links TRBV7-8 to TRBJ2-7; the match to TRBD2 covers 13 bases. Germline lookup yields CDR1 SGHVS and CDR2 FQNEAQ. This CDR3 is 15 amino acids long. V lost 5 bases and J lost 3; bases outside the gene matches: 4. CDR3: CASSRGLAGNYEQYF. For the CDR3, the DNA is TGTGCCAGCAGCCGGGGACTAGCGGGAAACTACGAGCAGTACTTC.